This TCR beta chain is drawn from a study of T cell responses to AZD1222 COVID-19 vaccine (dated by TCRdb to about 2021). Concerning the study at large: A total of approximately 230 trial participants underwent TCR sequencing, of whom 200 to 220 received two doses of AZD1222 and 26 received two doses of the MenACWY control vaccine. Trial participants were enrolled by age into subgroups of 18-55, 56-69 and 70-plus years, and around 150, 28 and 57 TCR-sequenced participants, respectively, were included in these subgroups. Paper-wide results and their limitations: Only five to seven AZD1222 recipients were SARS-CoV-2 seropositive at baseline, limiting conclusions about previously exposed vaccinees. The whole spike protein was spanned by vaccine-associated CD4 TCRs, and dominant responses were seen in regions 160-218 and 743-854. Participants were mostly white British and included more females than males, and it was suggested by the authors that clonal diversity may have been underestimated. Spike-specific TCR breadth and depth rose significantly after two AZD1222 doses compared with day 0 and with MenACWY recipients. The 56-69-year group was small, and its depth increase did not reach significance, likely because of low power. Because no day 14 peak-response samples were available, the repertoires could be characterized only after the peak T cell response. Epitopes outside the regions mutated in the B.1.351 and B.1.1.7 variants were reportedly recognized by nearly half of the unique spike-specific TCRs.

Relative to germline, V is 0 bases shorter and J is 6 bases shorter, with 13 bases between their ends. The CDR3 goes from the cysteine to the phenylalanine over 15 residues. Just CDR3 DNA is preserved here, 45 bases in frame from base 1. For CDR1 and CDR2, the germline V gene (reference sequence) lists LNHNV and YYDKDF. In the case of this clone: Its antigen is currently not known. Base qualities are not recorded, but no much larger clone differs from it by a single base.

This specimen's time point label, interpreted: about 28 days (+/-7) after the second vaccine dose. AZD1222 recipients with second doses at about 4 weeks or about 12 weeks were pooled, because spike-specific TCR depth and breadth did not differ between schedules. Samples from vaccinated people were obtained from the UK trials COV001 and COV002, which included a single-blind randomized controlled phase 2/3 trial of AZD1222 (ChAdOx1 nCoV-19) in healthy adults. For TCRbeta chain sequencing, PBMC samples from trial participants were taken at day 0 and at day 28 after the second dose. The CDR3 regions of human TCRbeta chains were analyzed by immunosequencing. In the original analysis: Repertoire TCRs were checked for matches against a reference library of SARS-CoV-2-specific TCRs that had been generated using the MIRA antigen-specificity platform. Breadth meant the fraction of unique TCRs that were SARS-CoV-2-associated, whereas depth meant the fraction of total T cells that were SARS-CoV-2-associated. Each spike-specific TCR was assigned to its reactive spike region and to a CD4 or CD8 class using the MIRA data. Log10-transformed breadth and depth values were compared by one-way ANOVA with Sidak's multiple comparisons tests. TCRdb mirrors the immuneACCESS table, restricted to in-frame sequences. Some clones are absent from its copies; in checked studies, under half trace to an unresolved V gene, and the reason for the others is unknown. V and J calls and clone size are as listed in that table; D and trimming were resolved from the DNA. The sample table contains about 130,000 clones; only one count was recorded for around 90% of them. The top ten hold 1% to 1.3% of the sample.

Sequences were derived from peripheral blood, sampled 28 days after the second AZD1222 dose. This receptor was obtained from an adult who received the AZD1222 COVID-19 vaccine. The rearrangement combines TRBV15 with TRBJ2-3; possibly the D gene is TRBD2, per 6 matching bases. The CDR3 here reads CATSRDLTRYDTQYF. The nucleotide sequence reads as follows: TGTGCCACCAGCAGAGATCTGACTAGATACGATACGCAGTATTTT.